This T cell receptor (beta chain) was sequenced for a study of neoadjuvant nivolumab and ipilimumab in lung cancer. V lost 7 bases and J 8 bases, leaving 14 bases between the germline ends. The germline V gene has CDR1 SQVTM and CDR2 ANQGSEA. The CDR3 has 12 residues. This table comes from immunoSEQ multiplex PCR, and its TCRdb copy is limited to in-frame clones, with some not included. The repertoire includes tens of thousands of clones, about 89% of them detected once, and about 3.5% sits in the top ten. Sequenced here: blood, sampled before neoadjuvant nivolumab, alone or with ipilimumab. The sequence derives from an adult with non-small cell lung cancer. Some clones in this sample may be carry-over from other donors' samples. The rearrangement links TRBV29-1 to TRBJ2-2, with a possible D match to TRBD1 (6 bases). CDR3 region: CSAGEYVGELFF. CDR3 DNA: TGCAGCGCAGGGGAATACGTGGGGGAGCTGTTTTTT.